The clone carrying this T cell receptor (beta chain) was detected many times. Its antigen is as yet unknown. MiXCR was run by TCRdb on the reads, yielding one entry per CDR3 protein. Of more than 200,000 distinct CDR3 sequences listed, 9.1% were seen once; the top ten hold around 16%. This entry comes from a study of T cell repertoires in cytomegalovirus infection. Across the study: Indications of both CMV infection and matching HLA type were provided by public TCR beta signatures.

CDR1 SGHAT and CDR2 FQNNGV come from the germline V gene. This CDR3 region has 13 residues. Deletions cut 5 bases from V and 4 bases from J, with 11 bases between. Study-wide findings and caveats: Frequencies of public TCR beta families were cumulated, and this identified carriers of CMV plus the relevant HLA.

Sequencing was carried out using PBMCs. V gene TRBV11-2 combines with J gene TRBJ1-1; D might be TRBD1 (5 bases). The source is a human donor in good health (CMV status not recorded). Some clones in this sample may be carry-over from other donors' samples. CDR3 sequence (DNA): TGTGCCAGCAGCCGGGACGGATTCACTGAAGCTTTCTTT. It encodes CASSRDGFTEAFF.